This T cell receptor beta chain was found in a study of T cells in women clearing cervical HPV infection. Study results and limitations: CIN3+ cases had significantly higher TCR repertoire richness than controls, but evenness did not differ.

V was clipped by 2 bases and J by 6 bases; unmatched bases: 4. This CDR3 region has 15 residues. The germline V gene encodes CDR1 MNHNS and CDR2 SASEGT. Note on this clone: Its antigen is not identified. The CDR3 is cut off 3 residues early in the read; its end comes from the germline J gene.

Measured with immunoSEQ multiplex PCR; TCRdb has only the in-frame clones, and not every one. Recorded for this sample: 25,000 to 35,000 clones. The V call is TRBV6-1, the J call TRBJ2-1, with TRBD2 matching over 10 bases. Material for sequencing was blood buffy coat. This receptor was identified in a woman between 18 and 75 years old with a cervical HPV16 infection that either progressed to CIN3+ or cleared (not recorded which). The sequenced part of the CDR3 DNA is TGTGCCAGCAGTGAAATAGCGGGGGGACGCAATGAG. It translates to CASSEIAGGRNE. The full CDR3 protein is CASSEIAGGRNEQFF.